Listed below are T cell receptor beta chains from one sample, sequenced in a study of T cells in Graves' hyperthyroidism and ophthalmopathy. TCRdb passed the multiplex PCR reads through MiXCR, listing each CDR3 protein once. The repertoire includes about 840,000 distinct CDR3 sequences, roughly 40% of them detected once, and 8.9% sits in the top ten. The specimen sequenced was blood. These receptors were taken from a man between 18 and 35 years old with Graves' hyperthyroidism. Both conserved end residues are part of each CDR3. A D gene is named only where the DNA matches it firmly. Clone size is not always given. Where it is, it says once, few, many or a class for expanded clones.

size: once; V: TRBV29-1; D: -; J: TRBJ1-1; CDR3: CSTGAGQGEAFF; DNA: TGCAGCACGGGGGCGGGGCAAGGTGAAGCTTTCTTT
size: few; V: TRBV5-1; D: -; J: TRBJ1-1; CDR3: CASSLSVTATGTEAFF; DNA: TGCGCCAGCAGCTTGTCGGTTACAGCGACGGGCACTGAAGCTTTCTTT
size: -; V: TRBV2; D: TRBD2; J: TRBJ2-7; CDR3: CASSPGTSGSREQYF; DNA: TGTGCCAGCAGCCCCGGGACTAGCGGGAGCCGTGAGCAGTACTTC
size: -; V: TRBV29-1; D: -; J: TRBJ1-1; CDR3: CSVDGRMAEAFF; DNA: TGCAGCGTGGACGGCCGAATGGCTGAAGCTTTCTTT
size: -; V: TRBV5-5; D: TRBD2; J: TRBJ2-2; CDR3: CASSRTSESYTGELFF; DNA: TGTGCCAGCAGCCGGACTAGCGAATCTTACACCGGGGAGCTGTTTTTT
size: many; V: TRBV19; D: -; J: TRBJ1-4; CDR3: CASSLDGRMEKLFF; DNA: TGTGCCAGTAGTCTGGACGGGAGGATGGAAAAACTGTTTTTT
size: -; V: TRBV7-8; D: -; J: TRBJ1-2; CDR3: CASSLGVSGPWNGYTF; DNA: TGTGCCAGCAGCTTAGGTGTTTCAGGCCCTTGGAATGGCTACACCTTC
size: -; V: TRBV24-1; D: TRBD1; J: TRBJ2-5; CDR3: CATASWDREETQYF; DNA: TGTGCCACCGCTAGTTGGGACAGGGAGGAGACCCAGTACTTC
size: -; V: TRBV7-8; D: TRBD2; J: TRBJ2-2; CDR3: CASSQAASGGYTGELFF; DNA: TGCGCCAGCAGCCAAGCTGCATCGGGAGGATACACCGGGGAGCTGTTTTTT
size: few; V: TRBV7-9; D: TRBD1; J: TRBJ1-2; CDR3: CASSSWDRVNYGYTF; DNA: TGTGCCAGCAGTTCCTGGGACAGGGTTAACTATGGCTACACCTTC
size: -; V: TRBV29-1; D: -; J: TRBJ1-2; CDR3: CSVEEIYIYGYTF; DNA: TGCAGCGTTGAAGAAATCTACATCTATGGCTACACCTTC
size: -; V: TRBV20-1; D: -; J: TRBJ1-6; CDR3: CSQSSPLHF; DNA: TGCAGTCAGTCTTCACCCCTCCACTTT
size: once; V: TRBV9; D: -; J: TRBJ1-6; CDR3: CASSQEAGSNSPLHF; DNA: TGTGCCAGCAGCCAAGAGGCCGGGAGCAATTCACCCCTCCACTTT
size: many; V: TRBV2; D: -; J: TRBJ1-1; CDR3: CASSWEAMNTEAFF; DNA: TGTGCCAGCAGTTGGGAGGCCATGAACACTGAAGCTTTCTTT
size: many; V: TRBV29-1; D: -; J: TRBJ1-3; CDR3: CSVVGGVGNTIYF; DNA: TGCAGCGTTGTGGGCGGGGTGGGAAACACCATATATTTT
size: once; V: TRBV7-8; D: -; J: TRBJ1-3; CDR3: CASSHLAFLGASGNTIYF; DNA: TGTGCCAGCAGCCACTTAGCGTTTCTCGGTGCCTCTGGAAACACCATATATTTT
size: -; V: TRBV19; D: -; J: TRBJ1-2; CDR3: CASNFSPSGIYGYTF; DNA: TGTGCCAGTAATTTCTCGCCGAGTGGGATCTATGGCTACACCTTC
size: many; V: TRBV9; D: -; J: TRBJ2-5; CDR3: CASSVAGQETQYF; DNA: TGTGCCAGCAGCGTAGCCGGGCAAGAGACCCAGTACTTC
size: many; V: TRBV11-2; D: -; J: TRBJ1-2; CDR3: CASSRFEGDGYTF; DNA: TGTGCCAGCAGCCGTTTTGAGGGTGATGGCTACACCTTC
size: many; V: TRBV20-1; D: -; J: TRBJ1-2; CDR3: CSARAVPFQTYGYTF; DNA: TGCAGTGCTAGAGCGGTCCCCTTCCAAACGTATGGCTACACCTTC
size: -; V: TRBV7-3; D: TRBD2; J: TRBJ2-5; CDR3: CASSVFSGASCQETQYF; DNA: TGTGCCAGCAGCGTATTTAGCGGGGCTTCGTGCCAAGAGACCCAGTACTTC
size: many; V: TRBV12-3/TRBV12-4; D: -; J: TRBJ1-3; CDR3: CASSLAGANTIYF; DNA: TGTGCCAGCAGCCTAGCAGGGGCAAACACCATATATTTT
size: -; V: TRBV5-4; D: -; J: TRBJ1-1; CDR3: CASSLLDLTEAFF; DNA: TGTGCCAGCAGCTTATTGGACCTCACTGAAGCTTTCTTT
size: -; V: TRBV19; D: TRBD1; J: TRBJ2-7; CDR3: CASSITRGGQGRHEQYF; DNA: TGTGCCAGTAGTATCACAAGGGGCGGACAGGGGCGCCACGAGCAGTACTTC
size: many; V: TRBV20-1; D: -; J: TRBJ1-1; CDR3: CSAREGRTEAFF; DNA: TGCAGTGCTAGAGAGGGGAGGACTGAAGCTTTCTTT
size: few; V: TRBV9; D: TRBD1; J: TRBJ1-2; CDR3: CASSAVPGQGAKNYGYTF; DNA: TGTGCCAGCAGCGCAGTGCCGGGACAGGGGGCGAAGAACTATGGCTACACCTTC
size: -; V: TRBV10-3; D: -; J: TRBJ1-6; CDR3: CAISDEGDLHF; DNA: TGTGCCATCAGTGATGAGGGGGACCTCCACTTT
size: -; V: TRBV25-1; D: TRBD1; J: TRBJ2-7; CDR3: CAPPGQGYEQYF; DNA: TGTGCTCCTCCGGGACAGGGCTACGAGCAGTACTTC
size: few; V: TRBV7-2; D: TRBD2; J: TRBJ2-7; CDR3: CASSLVAGGPYEQYF; DNA: TGTGCCAGCAGTTTGGTTGCGGGAGGACCCTACGAGCAGTACTTC
size: few; V: TRBV18; D: -; J: TRBJ1-5; CDR3: CASSPESDQPQHF; DNA: TGTGCCAGCTCACCGGAGTCTGATCAGCCCCAGCATTTT
size: few; V: TRBV13; D: -; J: TRBJ1-4; CDR3: CASSSWTEEKLFF; DNA: TGTGCCAGCAGCTCTTGGACGGAGGAAAAACTGTTTTTT
size: -; V: TRBV10-3; D: -; J: TRBJ1-2; CDR3: CAISESGFSYTF; DNA: TGTGCCATCAGTGAGTCTGGGTTTAGCTACACCTTC
size: few; V: TRBV7-9; D: -; J: TRBJ1-3; CDR3: CASSLVTLRTGTSGNTIYF; DNA: TGTGCCAGCAGCTTAGTTACCCTTCGAACAGGAACCTCTGGAAACACCATATATTTT
size: many; V: TRBV19; D: -; J: TRBJ1-2; CDR3: CASSMTGTNYGYTF; DNA: TGTGCCAGTAGTATGACCGGGACCAACTATGGCTACACCTTC
size: -; V: TRBV7-2; D: -; J: TRBJ1-2; CDR3: CASSLAGSTGYTF; DNA: TGTGCCAGCAGCTTAGCGGGCAGTACGGGCTACACCTTC
size: -; V: TRBV7-9; D: -; J: TRBJ1-4; CDR3: CASSLYQGANEKLFF; DNA: TGTGCCAGCAGCCTATACCAGGGAGCTAATGAAAAACTGTTTTTT
size: -; V: TRBV25-1; D: -; J: TRBJ2-5; CDR3: CASSEPDYQETQYF; DNA: TGTGCCAGCAGTGAACCCGACTATCAAGAGACCCAGTACTTC
size: few; V: TRBV29-1; D: TRBD1; J: TRBJ1-2; CDR3: CSVGWWSQNRGRAYGYTF; DNA: TGCAGCGTTGGATGGTGGTCCCAAAACAGGGGACGCGCCTATGGCTACACCTTC
size: many; V: TRBV4-1; D: -; J: TRBJ2-7; CDR3: CASSHYEQYF; DNA: TGCGCCAGCAGCCACTACGAGCAGTACTTC
size: -; V: TRBV28; D: -; J: TRBJ1-5; CDR3: CASSTNQPQHF; DNA: TGTGCCAGCAGTACTAATCAGCCCCAGCATTTT
size: -; V: TRBV20-1; D: -; J: TRBJ2-3; CDR3: CSAMPRGRGTDTQYF; DNA: TGCAGTGCTATGCCCCGGGGTAGGGGCACAGATACGCAGTATTTT
size: -; V: TRBV9; D: -; J: TRBJ2-2; CDR3: CASSARGTPDGELFF; DNA: TGTGCCAGCAGCGCCCGCGGGACCCCGGACGGGGAGCTGTTTTTT
size: -; V: TRBV5-1; D: -; J: TRBJ2-7; CDR3: CASKGRGGTEVYEQYF; DNA: TGCGCCAGCAAAGGGAGGGGGGGGACAGAAGTTTACGAGCAGTACTTC
size: many; V: TRBV7-8; D: TRBD2; J: TRBJ2-7; CDR3: CASSSAGKSAYEQYF; DNA: TGTGCCAGCAGCTCAGCGGGAAAATCTGCCTACGAGCAGTACTTC
size: -; V: TRBV27; D: TRBD1; J: TRBJ1-4; CDR3: CASKKDRGNEKLFF; DNA: TGTGCCAGCAAGAAGGACAGGGGGAATGAAAAACTGTTTTTT
size: -; V: TRBV11-2; D: -; J: TRBJ2-5; CDR3: CASSLEGGVGTQYF; DNA: TGTGCCAGCAGCTTAGAAGGCGGGGTGGGGACCCAGTACTTC
size: -; V: TRBV7-2; D: -; J: TRBJ2-7; CDR3: CASSPPGVSYEQYF; DNA: TGTGCCAGCTCACCCCCGGGGGTCTCCTACGAGCAGTACTTC
size: few; V: TRBV6-1; D: -; J: TRBJ2-5; CDR3: CASSATGPQETQYF; DNA: TGTGCCAGCAGCGCCACAGGGCCCCAAGAGACCCAGTACTTC
size: many; V: TRBV11-2; D: TRBD1; J: TRBJ1-2; CDR3: CASSPVTGKFGYTF; DNA: TGTGCCAGCAGCCCAGTGACAGGGAAATTTGGCTACACCTTC